This T cell receptor (beta chain) was captured by sequencing in a study of OX40 agonist ivuxolimab in advanced cancers. The repertoire was sequenced with immunoSEQ multiplex PCR; TCRdb's copy has only in-frame clones and lacks some. This table holds tens of thousands of clones, roughly 90% found once. This receptor was identified in an adult with an advanced solid tumor such as melanoma, head and neck, liver or kidney cancer. Material: CD4+ or CD8+ T cells sorted from blood, obtained in a trial of the OX40 agonist ivuxolimab.

The CDR3 is CATSRDPQPLNYGYTF. For the CDR3, the DNA is TGTGCCACCAGCAGAGATCCGCAGCCACTAAACTATGGCTACACCTTC. This sequence joins TRBV15 and TRBJ1-2; D ambiguous. Trimming took off 0 bases at V and 2 bases at J, with 13 bases between the two ends. Germline CDR1 and CDR2: LNHNV and YYDKDF (reference sequence). The CDR3 covers 16 residues.